These T cell receptor beta chains were read from a single sample in a study of blood T cell repertoires in COVID-19. The assay was immunoSEQ multiplex PCR, and TCRdb's table has in-frame clones only and misses some. There are over 100,000 clones in the sample; roughly 82% occur only once, and 4% to 5.5% lies in the top ten. Sequenced input: peripheral blood. These receptors originate from a human donor in a cohort sampled during active COVID-19. CDR3s include the opening cysteine and the closing phenylalanine or tryptophan. A D gene is named only where the DNA matches it firmly. Clone size appears in some rows only: once, few, many, or a class for an expanded clone.

v_gene	abundance	d_gene	j_gene	CDR3aa	CDR3nt
TRBV24-1	NA	NA	TRBJ1-4	CATSDLLGGDEKLFF	TGTGCCACCAGTGATTTGCTAGGGGGAGATGAAAAACTGTTTTTT
TRBV7-8	NA	TRBD1	TRBJ1-2	CASSSPDRAYGYTF	TGTGCCAGCAGCTCACCGGACAGGGCTTATGGCTACACCTTC
TRBV9	NA	TRBD1	TRBJ2-1	CASSALGTGSYNEQFF	TGTGCCAGCAGCGCTCTCGGGACAGGGTCTTACAATGAGCAGTTCTTC
TRBV30	NA	NA	TRBJ2-7	CALVAGSVHEQYF	TGTGCCTTAGTTGCAGGGTCTGTTCACGAGCAGTACTTC
TRBV6-5	NA	TRBD2	TRBJ2-5	CASSLTSGVPGSQYF	TGTGCCAGCAGCCTAACTAGCGGGGTCCCGGGAAGCCAGTACTTC
TRBV2	NA	NA	TRBJ1-1	CASRMEGLTEAFF	TGTGCCAGCAGAATGGAGGGACTCACTGAAGCTTTCTTT
TRBV6-6	NA	TRBD1	TRBJ1-1	CASSYGDRAEAFF	TGTGCCAGCAGTTACGGCGACAGGGCTGAAGCTTTCTTT
TRBV5-1	NA	NA	TRBJ1-2	CASSPTSFRANYGYTF	TGCGCCAGCAGCCCCACTTCATTCCGAGCTAACTATGGCTACACCTTC
TRBV7-2	NA	TRBD1	TRBJ1-1	CASSLPQGTLNTEAFF	TGTGCCAGCAGCCTGCCACAGGGGACCCTGAACACTGAAGCTTTCTTT
TRBV5-1	NA	TRBD2	TRBJ2-5	CASSLAVSSGGGQETQYF	TGCGCCAGCAGCTTGGCCGTGTCTAGCGGGGGAGGACAAGAGACCCAGTACTTC
TRBV3-1/TRBV3-2	few	NA	TRBJ1-6	CASSEGSPLHF	TGTGCCAGCAGCGAGGGTTCACCCCTCCACTTT
TRBV7-9	NA	TRBD1	TRBJ1-1	CASSYTGGTEAFF	TGTGCCAGCAGCTATACAGGGGGCACTGAAGCTTTCTTT
TRBV2	few	NA	TRBJ1-4	CASSEGAESGKLFF	TGTGCCAGCAGTGAAGGAGCGGAGAGTGGAAAACTGTTTTTT
TRBV27	NA	TRBD1	TRBJ1-6	CASSFRTGGTFNSPLHF	TGTGCCAGCAGTTTCCGGACAGGGGGCACCTTTAATTCACCCCTCCACTTT
TRBV19	NA	NA	TRBJ1-1	CASSPYLNTEAFF	TGTGCCAGTAGTCCCTATTTGAACACTGAAGCTTTCTTT
TRBV7-2	NA	NA	TRBJ1-3	CASSSTAFSGNTIYF	TGTGCCAGCAGCTCGACAGCCTTCTCTGGAAACACCATATATTTT
TRBV9	NA	TRBD1	TRBJ1-2	CASSVGQGNYGYTF	TGTGCCAGCAGCGTAGGACAGGGCAACTATGGCTACACCTTC
TRBV12-3/TRBV12-4	NA	NA	TRBJ1-4	CASSLNEKLFF	TGTGCCAGCAGCCTCAATGAAAAACTGTTTTTT
TRBV6-1	NA	TRBD2	TRBJ2-1	CASSEGTSGGVRNEQFF	TGTGCCAGCAGTGAAGGGACTAGCGGGGGGGTTAGGAATGAGCAGTTCTTC
TRBV7-9	NA	NA	TRBJ2-3	CASSLRKGVSTDTQYF	TGTGCCAGCAGCTTAAGGAAGGGAGTCAGCACAGATACGCAGTATTTT
TRBV7-2	NA	TRBD1	TRBJ1-2	CASSLALRGQGYTF	TGTGCCAGCAGCTTAGCGCTCAGGGGGCAAGGCTACACCTTC
TRBV6-5	once	TRBD1	TRBJ1-5	CASSRDSSNQPQHF	TGTGCCAGCAGTAGGGACAGTTCCAATCAGCCCCAGCATTTT
TRBV4-2	NA	NA	TRBJ2-3	CASSQSSTKGDTQYF	TGTGCCAGCAGCCAATCCTCCACTAAGGGGGATACGCAGTATTTT
TRBV3-1/TRBV3-2	NA	NA	TRBJ2-3	CASSQGFTSTDTQYF	TGTGCCAGCAGCCAAGGATTTACTAGCACAGATACGCAGTATTTT
TRBV7-2	once	NA	TRBJ1-6	CASSGGGHPNSPLHF	TGTGCCAGCAGCGGCGGGGGACACCCTAATTCACCCCTCCACTTT
TRBV7-2	NA	NA	TRBJ1-1	CASSARQAHITEAFF	TGTGCCAGCAGCGCGAGACAGGCCCATATTACTGAAGCTTTCTTT
TRBV7-2	NA	TRBD1	TRBJ2-1	CASSWDRASNEQFF	TGTGCCAGCAGCTGGGACAGGGCGAGCAATGAGCAGTTCTTC
TRBV9	NA	NA	TRBJ1-4	CASSRLGGSTNEKLFF	TGTGCCAGCAGCCGCCTAGGAGGCAGTACTAATGAAAAACTGTTTTTT
TRBV6-5	few	TRBD1	TRBJ2-7	CASSYGRTGGGEQYF	TGTGCCAGCAGTTACGGTCGGACAGGGGGGGGCGAGCAGTACTTC
TRBV7-8	NA	NA	TRBJ1-5	CASSLGGQSSNQPQHF	TGTGCCAGCAGCTTAGGTGGTCAGTCTAGCAATCAGCCCCAGCATTTT
TRBV27	NA	TRBD2	TRBJ2-3	CASRRLADSWDTQYF	TGTGCCAGCAGGAGACTAGCTGATAGTTGGGATACGCAGTATTTT
TRBV3-1/TRBV3-2	NA	TRBD2	TRBJ2-7	CASSLRAGRSYYEQYF	TGTGCCAGCAGCCTCCGAGCGGGGCGTAGTTACTACGAGCAGTACTTC
TRBV5-5	NA	NA	TRBJ2-7	CASSSNLDEQYF	TGTGCCAGCAGCTCGAATTTAGACGAGCAGTACTTC
TRBV7-2	once	NA	TRBJ2-1	CASSPGTFNEQFF	TGTGCCAGCAGCCCCGGGACATTCAATGAGCAGTTCTTC
TRBV7-9	NA	NA	TRBJ2-7	CASSLGYSSYEQYF	TGTGCCAGCAGCTTAGGGTACAGCTCCTACGAGCAGTACTTC
TRBV4-1	NA	NA	TRBJ2-2	CASSQEERGRELFF	TGCGCCAGCAGCCAAGAAGAGCGCGGGCGGGAGCTGTTTTTT
TRBV7-9	NA	NA	TRBJ1-2	CASSLVEGDGYTF	TGTGCCAGCAGCTTAGTGGAGGGAGATGGCTACACCTTC
TRBV7-2	NA	TRBD2	TRBJ2-2	CASSIWTSGLGELFF	TGTGCCAGCAGCATTTGGACTAGCGGACTAGGGGAGCTGTTTTTT
TRBV19	NA	NA	TRBJ1-2	CASTQGTENYGYTF	TGTGCCAGTACCCAGGGGACCGAGAACTATGGCTACACCTTC
TRBV5-1	NA	TRBD2	TRBJ2-1	CASSLNSGGGGEQFF	TGCGCCAGCAGCTTAAATAGCGGGGGCGGCGGTGAGCAGTTCTTC
TRBV6-5	once	NA	TRBJ2-5	CASGGSQETQYF	TGTGCCAGCGGGGGGAGCCAAGAGACCCAGTACTTC
TRBV19	few	NA	TRBJ1-1	CASKRQGSMNTEAFF	TGTGCCAGTAAACGGCAGGGATCTATGAACACTGAAGCTTTCTTT
TRBV20-1	NA	NA	TRBJ2-7	CSARVSYEQYF	TGCAGTGCTAGAGTATCCTACGAGCAGTACTTC